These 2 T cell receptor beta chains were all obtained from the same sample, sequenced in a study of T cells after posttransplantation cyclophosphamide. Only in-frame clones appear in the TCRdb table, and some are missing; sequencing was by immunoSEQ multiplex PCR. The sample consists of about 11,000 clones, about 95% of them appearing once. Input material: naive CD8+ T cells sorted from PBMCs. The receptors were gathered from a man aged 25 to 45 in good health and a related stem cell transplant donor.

The CDR3 bases are TGCGCCAGCAGCCAAGAGGGGCCAGAGACCCAGTACTTC. Residues: CASSQEGPETQYF. The chain uses TRBV4-1 and TRBJ2-5; D is perhaps TRBD1 (5 bases). The germline V gene encodes CDR1 MGHRA and CDR2 YSYEKL. The CDR3 is 13 residues long. V dropped 0 bases and J dropped 4 bases, with 6 bases sitting between them.

The CDR3 sequence is CATSRGLAGDNEQFF. DNA of the CDR3: TGTGCCACCAGCAGAGGACTAGCGGGGGACAATGAGCAGTTCTTC. The V call is TRBV15, the J call TRBJ2-1; 12 bases are shared with TRBD2. The trim removed 1 base at V and 5 bases at J, leaving 0 bases unmatched. Germline CDR1 LNHNV, CDR2 YYDKDF (reference sequence). CDR3 size: 15 residues. The full variable domain, completed using reference TRBV15 and TRBJ2-1, is DAMVIQNPRYQVTQFGKPVTLSCSQTLNHNVMYWYQQKSSQAPKLLFHYYDKDFNNEADTPDNFQSRRPNTSFCFLDIRSPGLGDTAMYLCATSRGLAGDNEQFFGPGTRLTVL.